This TCR beta chain was found in a study of spatial heterogeneity in lung cancer. Study as a whole: Detection consistently yielded more beta chains than alpha chains. On average, each unique TCR and UMI combination appeared more than ten times in raw reads.

Documented time point: sample taken at primary tumor resection. A total of around 67 untreated early-stage non-small cell lung cancer patients served as donors. TCRdb re-derived calls from the 5' RACE reads in MiXCR, one entry per CDR3 protein. The sample lists under 7,000 distinct CDR3 sequences; around 8% were seen once. This clonotype is medium-sized in the sample. This CDR3 spans 15 amino acids. The V gene's germline CDR1 is SGHVS and CDR2 FNYEAQ. V dropped 5 bases and J dropped 3 bases, with 14 bases sitting between them. The origin of this receptor is a female donor with early-stage non-small cell lung cancer. The sample in question was normal lung tissue next to the tumor, obtained at surgery. The chain is built from TRBV7-6 and TRBJ1-5; D is possibly TRBD1 (6 bases). The CDR3: CASSLRQGPNQPQHF. CDR3 sequence (DNA): TGTGCCAGCAGCCTAAGGCAGGGGCCCAATCAGCCCCAGCATTTT. Combining the CDR3 with reference TRBV7-6 and TRBJ1-5 gives the whole variable domain GAGVSQSPRYKVTKRGQDVALRCDPISGHVSLYWYRQALGQGPEFLTYFNYEAQQDKSGLPNDRFSAERPEGSISTLTIQRTEQRDSAMYRCASSLRQGPNQPQHFGDGTRLSIL.